This T cell receptor beta chain originates from a study of fetal regulatory T cell absence and autoimmunity. Trimming removed 3 bases at V and 1 base at J, with 7 bases between. The CDR3 consists of 13 residues. Germline loops: CDR1 SGHTA, CDR2 FQGNSA. Findings and caveats of the study: In IPEX syndrome, oligoclonal enrichment was read as supporting prenatal antigen-driven autoimmunity in the pancreas. Cord blood and pancreas showed broadly similar TRB gene family usage.

Comment on this clone: What it recognizes is unknown.

Sequencing was at survey level. Repertoires were generated with immunoSEQ multiplex PCR, while TCRdb's copy carries only in-frame clones and drops some. Of around 100,000 clones listed, roughly 78% are singletons. The gene calls are TRBV7-2 and TRBJ2-7; D is unresolved. This receptor was taken from a male donor with IPEX syndrome. Source material: pancreas tissue. The CDR3 reads CASSFVRSYEQYF. The CDR3 DNA follows: TGTGCCAGCAGCTTCGTCCGTTCCTACGAGCAGTACTTC.